This T cell receptor beta chain was captured by sequencing in a study of T cells after yellow fever vaccination. MiXCR, applied by TCRdb to the 5' RACE reads, yields one record per CDR3 protein. Here the sample spans 350,000 or so distinct CDR3 sequences, about 8.3% being singletons. This clonotype was counted only a few times. Trimming removed 8 bases at V and 4 bases at J, with 17 bases between. Germline V gene lookup returns CDR1 MNHEY and CDR2 SMNVEV (reference sequence). The CDR3 covers 14 residues. The sample in question was PBMCs, obtained about 49 days after the first yellow fever vaccination. This sequence was found in a man between 18 and 29 years old who received the YFV17D yellow fever vaccine. The V and J genes are TRBV27 and TRBJ1-2; D ambiguous. The CDR3: CASARRTAPYGYTF. In nucleotides, the CDR3 is TGTGCCAGCGCGCGCAGGACCGCTCCCTATGGCTACACCTTC.